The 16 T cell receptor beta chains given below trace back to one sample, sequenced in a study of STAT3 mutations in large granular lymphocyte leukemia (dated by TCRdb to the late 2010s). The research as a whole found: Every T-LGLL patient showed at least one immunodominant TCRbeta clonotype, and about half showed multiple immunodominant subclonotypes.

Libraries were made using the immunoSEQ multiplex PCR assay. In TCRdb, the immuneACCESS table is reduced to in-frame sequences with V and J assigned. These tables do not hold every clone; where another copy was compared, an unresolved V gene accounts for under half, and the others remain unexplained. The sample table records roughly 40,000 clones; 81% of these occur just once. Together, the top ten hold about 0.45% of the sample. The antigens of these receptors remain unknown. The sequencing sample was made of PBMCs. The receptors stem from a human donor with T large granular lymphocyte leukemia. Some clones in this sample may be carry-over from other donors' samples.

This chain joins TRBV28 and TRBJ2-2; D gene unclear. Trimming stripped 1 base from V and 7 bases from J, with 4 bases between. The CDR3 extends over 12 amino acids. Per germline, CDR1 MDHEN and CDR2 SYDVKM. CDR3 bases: TGTGCCAGCAGTTTATATCTCGGGGAGCTGTTTTTT. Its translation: CASSLYLGELFF.

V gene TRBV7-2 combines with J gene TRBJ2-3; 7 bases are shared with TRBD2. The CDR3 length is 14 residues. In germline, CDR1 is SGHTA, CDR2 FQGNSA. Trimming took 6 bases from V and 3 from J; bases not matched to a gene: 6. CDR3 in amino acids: CASSQMGGTDTQYF. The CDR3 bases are TGTGCCAGCAGTCAAATGGGGGGGACAGATACGCAGTATTTT.

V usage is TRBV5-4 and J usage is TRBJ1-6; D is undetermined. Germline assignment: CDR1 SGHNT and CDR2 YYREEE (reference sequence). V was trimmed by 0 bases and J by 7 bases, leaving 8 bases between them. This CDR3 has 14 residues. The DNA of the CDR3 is TGTGCCAGCAGCTTGGATTCGGCGAATTCACCCCTCCACTTT. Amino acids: CASSLDSANSPLHF.

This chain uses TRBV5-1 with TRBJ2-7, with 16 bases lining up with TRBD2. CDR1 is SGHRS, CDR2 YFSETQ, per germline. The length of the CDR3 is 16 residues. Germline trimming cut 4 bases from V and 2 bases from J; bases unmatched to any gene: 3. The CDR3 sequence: CASSVGTSGGAYEQYF. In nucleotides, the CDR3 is TGCGCCAGCAGCGTAGGGACTAGCGGGGGGGCCTACGAGCAGTACTTC.

CDR3 sequence: CATSRERASFNTEAFF. The DNA of the CDR3 is TGTGCCACCAGCAGAGAACGGGCCAGCTTTAACACTGAAGCTTTCTTT. The chain is built from TRBV15 and TRBJ1-1; D not certain. CDR1 is LNHNV and CDR2 is YYDKDF in the germline V gene (reference sequence). The V end lost 0 bases, the J end lost 2 bases, and 13 bases lay between the germline ends. The CDR3 has 16 residues.

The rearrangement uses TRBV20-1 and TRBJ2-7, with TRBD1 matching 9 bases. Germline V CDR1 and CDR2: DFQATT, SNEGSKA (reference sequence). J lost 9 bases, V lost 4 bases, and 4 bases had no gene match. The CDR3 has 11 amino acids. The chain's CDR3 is CSATLQGAQYF. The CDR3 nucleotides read TGCAGTGCTACTCTACAGGGGGCGCAGTACTTC.

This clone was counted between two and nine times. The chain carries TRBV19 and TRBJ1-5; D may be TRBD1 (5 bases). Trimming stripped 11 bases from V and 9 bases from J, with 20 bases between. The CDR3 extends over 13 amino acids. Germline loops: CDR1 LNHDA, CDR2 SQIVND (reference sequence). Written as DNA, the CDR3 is TGTGCCGTCCAGGGATCGGGCGGAGGGCCCCAGCATTTT. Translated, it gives CAVQGSGGGPQHF.

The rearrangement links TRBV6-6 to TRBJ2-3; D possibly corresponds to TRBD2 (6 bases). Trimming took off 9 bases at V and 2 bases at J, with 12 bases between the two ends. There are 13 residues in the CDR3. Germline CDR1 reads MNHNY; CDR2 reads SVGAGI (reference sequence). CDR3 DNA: TGTGCCAGTCGGGGGTACATCACAGATACGCAGTATTTT. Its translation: CASRGYITDTQYF.

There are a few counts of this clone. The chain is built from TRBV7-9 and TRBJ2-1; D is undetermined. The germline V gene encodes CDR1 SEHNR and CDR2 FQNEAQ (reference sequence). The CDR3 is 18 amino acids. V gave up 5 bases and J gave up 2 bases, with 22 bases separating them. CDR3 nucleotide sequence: TGTGCCAGCAGCCCGGCCCCCACCCTTAGGCGACCCTACAATGAGCAGTTCTTC. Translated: CASSPAPTLRRPYNEQFF. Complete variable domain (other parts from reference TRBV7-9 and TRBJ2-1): DTGVSQNPRHKITKRGQNVTFRCDPISEHNRLYWYRQTLGQGPEFLTYFQNEAQLEKSRLLSDRFSAERPKGSFSTLEIQRTEQGDSAMYLCASSPAPTLRRPYNEQFFGPGTRLTVL.

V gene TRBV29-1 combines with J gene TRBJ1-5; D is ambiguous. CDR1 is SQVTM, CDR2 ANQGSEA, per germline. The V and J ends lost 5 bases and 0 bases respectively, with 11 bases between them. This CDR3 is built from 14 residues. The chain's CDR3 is CSVQDGNSNQPQHF. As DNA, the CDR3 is TGCAGCGTTCAGGACGGGAATAGCAATCAGCCCCAGCATTTT.

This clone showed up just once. The CDR3 is CATLPQGSTEAFF. Written as DNA, the CDR3 is TGTGCCACCCTCCCCCAGGGTAGCACTGAAGCTTTCTTT. The chain links TRBV10-3 to TRBJ1-1; D is perhaps TRBD1 (5 bases). CDR1 and CDR2 from the germline V gene are ENHRY and SYGVKD. The CDR3 runs to 13 residues. V was pared by 10 bases and J by 4 bases, with 16 bases between.

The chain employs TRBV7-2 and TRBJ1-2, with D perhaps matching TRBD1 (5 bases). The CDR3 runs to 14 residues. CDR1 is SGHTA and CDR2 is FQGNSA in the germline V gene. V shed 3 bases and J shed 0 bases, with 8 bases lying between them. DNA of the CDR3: TGTGCCAGCAGCTTTGACAGAGCTAACTATGGCTACACCTTC. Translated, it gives CASSFDRANYGYTF.

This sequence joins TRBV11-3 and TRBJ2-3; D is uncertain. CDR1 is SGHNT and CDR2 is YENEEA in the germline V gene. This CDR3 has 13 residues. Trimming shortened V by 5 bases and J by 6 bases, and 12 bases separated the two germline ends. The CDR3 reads CASSPFVGDTQYF. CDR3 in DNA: TGTGCCAGCAGCCCCTTTGTGGGCGATACGCAGTATTTT.

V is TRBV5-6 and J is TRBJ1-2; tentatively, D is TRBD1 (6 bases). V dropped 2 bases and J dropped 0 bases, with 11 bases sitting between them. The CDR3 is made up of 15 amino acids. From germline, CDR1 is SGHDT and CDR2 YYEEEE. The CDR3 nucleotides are TGTGCCAGCAGCTTAACAGGGTCCTCTAACTATGGCTACACCTTC. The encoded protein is CASSLTGSSNYGYTF.

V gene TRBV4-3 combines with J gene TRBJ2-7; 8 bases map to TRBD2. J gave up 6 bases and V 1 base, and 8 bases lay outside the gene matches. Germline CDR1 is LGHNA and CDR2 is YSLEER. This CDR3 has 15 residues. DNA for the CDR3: TGCGCCAGCAGCCAAGTCGCGGGGGGCCAATTCGAGCAGTACTTC. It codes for CASSQVAGGQFEQYF.

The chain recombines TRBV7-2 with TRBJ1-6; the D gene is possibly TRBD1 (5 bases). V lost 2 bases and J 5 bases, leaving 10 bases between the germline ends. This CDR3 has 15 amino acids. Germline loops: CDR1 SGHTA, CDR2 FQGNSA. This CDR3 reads CASSLTRADNSPLHF. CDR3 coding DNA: TGTGCCAGCAGCTTAACCAGGGCGGATAATTCACCCCTCCACTTT.